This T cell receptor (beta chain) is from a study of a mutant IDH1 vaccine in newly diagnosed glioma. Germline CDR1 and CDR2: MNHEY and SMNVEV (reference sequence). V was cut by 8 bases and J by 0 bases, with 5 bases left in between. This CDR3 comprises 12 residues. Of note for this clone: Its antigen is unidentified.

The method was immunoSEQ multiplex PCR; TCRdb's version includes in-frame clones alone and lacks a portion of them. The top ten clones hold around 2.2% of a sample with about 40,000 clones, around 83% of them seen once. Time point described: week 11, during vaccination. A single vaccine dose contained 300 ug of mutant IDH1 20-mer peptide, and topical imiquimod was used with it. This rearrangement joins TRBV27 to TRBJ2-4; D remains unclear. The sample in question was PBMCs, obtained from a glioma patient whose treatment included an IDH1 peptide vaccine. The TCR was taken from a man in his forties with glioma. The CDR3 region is CASGLAKNIQYF. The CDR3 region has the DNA TGTGCCAGCGGTCTAGCCAAAAACATTCAGTACTTC.